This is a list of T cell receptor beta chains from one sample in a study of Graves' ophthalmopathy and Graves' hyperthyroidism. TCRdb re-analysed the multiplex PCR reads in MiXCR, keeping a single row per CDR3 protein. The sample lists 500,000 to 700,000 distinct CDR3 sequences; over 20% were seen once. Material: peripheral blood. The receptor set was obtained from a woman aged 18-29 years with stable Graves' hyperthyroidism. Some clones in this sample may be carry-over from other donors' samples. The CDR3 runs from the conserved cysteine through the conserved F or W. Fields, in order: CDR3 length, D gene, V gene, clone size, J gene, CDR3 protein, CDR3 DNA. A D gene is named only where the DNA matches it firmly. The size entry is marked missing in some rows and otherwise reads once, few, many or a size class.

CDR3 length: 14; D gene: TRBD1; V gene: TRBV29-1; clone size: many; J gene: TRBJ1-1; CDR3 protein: CSVPMGQGRTEAFF; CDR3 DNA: TGCAGCGTGCCGATGGGACAGGGGAGAACTGAAGCTTTCTTT
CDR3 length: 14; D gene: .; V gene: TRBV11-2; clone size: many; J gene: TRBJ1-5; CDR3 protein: CASSHLGGDQPQHF; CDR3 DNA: TGTGCCAGCAGCCATCTGGGGGGCGATCAGCCCCAGCATTTT
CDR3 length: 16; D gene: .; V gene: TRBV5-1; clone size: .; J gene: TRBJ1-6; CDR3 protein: CASSPGAGSFNSPLHF; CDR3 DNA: TGCGCCAGCAGCCCCGGGGCAGGATCTTTTAATTCACCCCTCCACTTT
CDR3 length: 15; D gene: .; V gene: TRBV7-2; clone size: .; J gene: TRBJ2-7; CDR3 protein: CASSLAIGRTYEQYF; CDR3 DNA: TGTGCCAGCAGCTTAGCCATTGGTCGAACCTACGAGCAGTACTTC
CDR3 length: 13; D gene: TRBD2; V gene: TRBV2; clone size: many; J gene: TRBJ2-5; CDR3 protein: CASLDERGGTQYF; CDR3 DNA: TGTGCCAGCCTAGACGAGCGGGGAGGGACCCAGTACTTC
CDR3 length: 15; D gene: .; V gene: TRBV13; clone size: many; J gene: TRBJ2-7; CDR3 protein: CASEHRTFSSYEQYF; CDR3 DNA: TGTGCCAGCGAGCACCGGACATTTAGCTCCTACGAGCAGTACTTC
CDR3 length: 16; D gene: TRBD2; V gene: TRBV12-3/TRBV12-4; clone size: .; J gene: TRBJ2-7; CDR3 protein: CASSLSWGLPDSEQYF; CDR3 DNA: TGTGCCAGCAGTTTATCTTGGGGACTACCCGATTCGGAGCAGTACTTC
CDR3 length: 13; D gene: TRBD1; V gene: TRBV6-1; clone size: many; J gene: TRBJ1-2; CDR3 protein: CASSDTTGDGYTF; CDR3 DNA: TGTGCCAGCAGTGACACGACAGGGGATGGCTACACCTTC
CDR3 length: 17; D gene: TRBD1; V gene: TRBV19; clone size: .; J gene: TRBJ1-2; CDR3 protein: CASSPDRGSGKPYGYTF; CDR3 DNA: TGTGCCAGTAGTCCCGACAGGGGGAGCGGTAAACCCTATGGCTACACCTTC
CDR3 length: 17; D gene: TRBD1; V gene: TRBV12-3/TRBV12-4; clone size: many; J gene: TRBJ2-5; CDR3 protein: CASSLVGTGGVGETQYF; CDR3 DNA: TGTGCCAGCAGTTTAGTGGGGACAGGGGGCGTCGGAGAGACCCAGTACTTC
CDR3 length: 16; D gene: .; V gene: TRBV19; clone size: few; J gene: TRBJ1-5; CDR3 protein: CASRPLAEGSNQPQHF; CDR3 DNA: TGTGCCAGTAGGCCCCTGGCGGAGGGGAGCAATCAGCCCCAGCATTTT
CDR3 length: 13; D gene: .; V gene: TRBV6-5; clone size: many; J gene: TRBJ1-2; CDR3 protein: CASTLSENYGYTF; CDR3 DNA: TGTGCCAGCACTTTGTCAGAAAACTATGGCTACACCTTC
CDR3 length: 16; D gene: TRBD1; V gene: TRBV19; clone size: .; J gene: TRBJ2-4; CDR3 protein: CASSAYRGPSKNIQYF; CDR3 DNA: TGTGCCAGTAGTGCGTACAGGGGACCCTCCAAAAACATTCAGTACTTC
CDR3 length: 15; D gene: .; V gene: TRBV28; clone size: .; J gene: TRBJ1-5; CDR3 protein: CASSLDRIPNQPQHF; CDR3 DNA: TGTGCCAGCAGTTTAGACAGGATACCCAATCAGCCCCAGCATTTT
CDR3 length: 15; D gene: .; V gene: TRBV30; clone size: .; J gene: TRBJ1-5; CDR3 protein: CAWRAWRQDNQPQHF; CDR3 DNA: TGTGCCTGGAGAGCCTGGCGACAGGATAATCAGCCCCAGCATTTT
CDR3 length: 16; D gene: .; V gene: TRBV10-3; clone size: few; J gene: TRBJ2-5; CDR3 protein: CAISESKGYLQETQYF; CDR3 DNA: TGTGCCATCAGTGAGTCGAAGGGTTACCTACAAGAGACCCAGTACTTC
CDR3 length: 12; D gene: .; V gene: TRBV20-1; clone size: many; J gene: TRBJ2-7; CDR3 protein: CSANSRYYEQYF; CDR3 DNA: TGCAGTGCTAATAGTCGCTACTACGAGCAGTACTTC
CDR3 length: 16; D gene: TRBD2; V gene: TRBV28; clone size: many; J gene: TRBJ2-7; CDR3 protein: CASSLTSGGPPYEQYF; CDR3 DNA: TGTGCCAGCAGCCTCACTAGCGGGGGTCCCCCCTACGAGCAGTACTTC
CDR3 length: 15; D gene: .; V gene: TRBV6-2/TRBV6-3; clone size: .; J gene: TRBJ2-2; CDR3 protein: CASSTPGLNTGELFF; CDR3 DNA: TGTGCCAGCAGCACGCCGGGGCTAAACACCGGGGAGCTGTTTTTT
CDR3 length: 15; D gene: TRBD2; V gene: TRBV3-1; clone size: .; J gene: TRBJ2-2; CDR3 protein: CASSSHSGGTGELFF; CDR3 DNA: TGTGCCAGCAGCTCCCATAGCGGGGGCACCGGGGAGCTGTTTTTT
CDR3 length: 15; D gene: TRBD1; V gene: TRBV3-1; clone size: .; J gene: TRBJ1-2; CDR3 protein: CASSAIRGQLYGYTF; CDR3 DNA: TGTGCCAGCAGCGCAATACGGGGACAGCTTTATGGCTACACCTTC
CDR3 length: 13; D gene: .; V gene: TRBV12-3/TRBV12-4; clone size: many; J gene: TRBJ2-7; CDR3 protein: CASRISLVDEQYF; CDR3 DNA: TGTGCCAGCAGGATTAGTCTGGTCGACGAGCAGTACTTC
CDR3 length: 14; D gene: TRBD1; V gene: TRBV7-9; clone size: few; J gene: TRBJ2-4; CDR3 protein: CASSLVQGKNIQYF; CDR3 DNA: TGTGCCAGCAGCTTAGTACAGGGGAAAAACATTCAGTACTTC
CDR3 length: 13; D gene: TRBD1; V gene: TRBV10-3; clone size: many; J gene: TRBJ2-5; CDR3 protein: CAIRDRVRETQYF; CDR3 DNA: TGTGCCATCAGGGACAGGGTGCGGGAGACCCAGTACTTC
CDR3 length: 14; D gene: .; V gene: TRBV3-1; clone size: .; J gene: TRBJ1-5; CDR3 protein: CASSQDGIDQPQHF; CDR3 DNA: TGTGCCAGCAGCCAGGACGGAATAGATCAGCCCCAGCATTTT
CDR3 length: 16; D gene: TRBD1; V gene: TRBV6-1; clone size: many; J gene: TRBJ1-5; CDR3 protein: CASSPEQGMSNQPQHF; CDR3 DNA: TGTGCCAGCAGTCCGGAACAGGGGATGAGCAATCAGCCCCAGCATTTT
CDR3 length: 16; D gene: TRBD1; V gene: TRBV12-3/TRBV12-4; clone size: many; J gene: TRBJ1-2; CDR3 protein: CASSSLPGQGRNGYTF; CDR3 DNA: TGTGCCAGCAGTTCCCTGCCGGGACAGGGGAGGAATGGCTACACCTTC
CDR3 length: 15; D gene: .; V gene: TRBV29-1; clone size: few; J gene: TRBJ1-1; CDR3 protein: CSVPTEQGLNTEAFF; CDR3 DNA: TGCAGCGTTCCCACCGAACAGGGTTTGAACACTGAAGCTTTCTTT
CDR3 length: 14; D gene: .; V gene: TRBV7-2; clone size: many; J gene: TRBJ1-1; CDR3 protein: CASSTNEGRTEAFF; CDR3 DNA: TGTGCCAGCAGCACCAACGAGGGGCGGACTGAAGCTTTCTTT
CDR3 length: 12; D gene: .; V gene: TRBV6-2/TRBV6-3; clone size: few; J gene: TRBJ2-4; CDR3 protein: CASSRPWDIQYF; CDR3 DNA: TGTGCCAGCAGCCGTCCTTGGGACATTCAGTACTTC
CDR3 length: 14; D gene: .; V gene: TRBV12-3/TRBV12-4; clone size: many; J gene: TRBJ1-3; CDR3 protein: CASSGTGGGNTIYF; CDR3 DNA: TGTGCCAGCAGTGGCACAGGAGGGGGAAACACCATATATTTT
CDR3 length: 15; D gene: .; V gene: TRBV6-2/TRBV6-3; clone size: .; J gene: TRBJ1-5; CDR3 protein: CASSLLRIRNQPQHF; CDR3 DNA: TGTGCCAGCAGCCTCCTCAGGATTCGCAATCAGCCTCAGCATTTT
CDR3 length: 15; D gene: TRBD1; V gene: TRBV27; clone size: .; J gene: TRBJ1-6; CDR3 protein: CASSSGTGLYSPLHF; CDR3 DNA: TGTGCCAGCAGTTCCGGGACAGGGCTCTATTCACCCCTCCACTTT
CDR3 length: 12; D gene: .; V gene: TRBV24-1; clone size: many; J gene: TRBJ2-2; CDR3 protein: CATGRNTGELFF; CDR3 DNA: TGTGCCACCGGGAGGAACACCGGGGAGCTGTTTTTT